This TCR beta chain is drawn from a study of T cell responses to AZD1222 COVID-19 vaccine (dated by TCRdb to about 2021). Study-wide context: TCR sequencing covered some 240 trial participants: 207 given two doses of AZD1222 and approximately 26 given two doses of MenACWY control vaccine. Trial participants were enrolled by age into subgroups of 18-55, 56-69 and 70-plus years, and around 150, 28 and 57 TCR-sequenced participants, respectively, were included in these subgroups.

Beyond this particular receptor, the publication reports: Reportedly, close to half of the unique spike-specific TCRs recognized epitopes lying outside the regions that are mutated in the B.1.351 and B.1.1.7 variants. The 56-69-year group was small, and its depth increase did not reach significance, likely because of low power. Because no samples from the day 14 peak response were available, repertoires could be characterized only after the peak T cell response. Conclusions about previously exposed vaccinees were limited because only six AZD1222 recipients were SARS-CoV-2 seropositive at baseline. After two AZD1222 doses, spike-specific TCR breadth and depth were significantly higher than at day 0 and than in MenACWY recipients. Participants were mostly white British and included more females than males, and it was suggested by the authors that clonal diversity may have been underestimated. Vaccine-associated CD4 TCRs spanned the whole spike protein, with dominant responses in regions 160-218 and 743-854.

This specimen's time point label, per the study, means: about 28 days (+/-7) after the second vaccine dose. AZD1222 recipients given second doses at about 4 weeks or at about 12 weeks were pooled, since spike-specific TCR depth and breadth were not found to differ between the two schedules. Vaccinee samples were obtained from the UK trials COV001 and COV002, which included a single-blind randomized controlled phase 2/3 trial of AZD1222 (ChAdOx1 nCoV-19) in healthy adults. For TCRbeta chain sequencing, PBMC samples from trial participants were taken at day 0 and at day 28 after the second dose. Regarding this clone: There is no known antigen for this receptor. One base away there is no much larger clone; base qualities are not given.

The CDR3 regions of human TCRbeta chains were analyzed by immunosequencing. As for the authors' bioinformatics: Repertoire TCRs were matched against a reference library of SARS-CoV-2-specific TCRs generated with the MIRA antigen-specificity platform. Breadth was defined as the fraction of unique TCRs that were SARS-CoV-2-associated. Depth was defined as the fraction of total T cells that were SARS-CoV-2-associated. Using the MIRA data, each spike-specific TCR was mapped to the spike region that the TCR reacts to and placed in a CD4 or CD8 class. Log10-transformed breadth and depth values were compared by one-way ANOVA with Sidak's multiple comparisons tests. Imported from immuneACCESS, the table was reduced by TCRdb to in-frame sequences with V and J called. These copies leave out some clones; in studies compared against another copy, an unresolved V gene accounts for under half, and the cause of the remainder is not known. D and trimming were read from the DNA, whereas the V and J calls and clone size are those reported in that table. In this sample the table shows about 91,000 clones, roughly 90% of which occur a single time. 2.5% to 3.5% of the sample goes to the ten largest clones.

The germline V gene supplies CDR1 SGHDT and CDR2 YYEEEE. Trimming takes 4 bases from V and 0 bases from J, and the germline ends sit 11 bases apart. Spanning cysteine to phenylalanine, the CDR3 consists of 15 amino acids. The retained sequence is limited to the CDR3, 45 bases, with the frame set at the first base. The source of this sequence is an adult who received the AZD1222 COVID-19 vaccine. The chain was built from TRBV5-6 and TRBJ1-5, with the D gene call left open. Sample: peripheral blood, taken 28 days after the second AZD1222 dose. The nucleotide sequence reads TGTGCCAGCAGCCTTGGGCAGGTTAGCAATCAGCCCCAGCATTTT. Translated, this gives CASSLGQVSNQPQHF.